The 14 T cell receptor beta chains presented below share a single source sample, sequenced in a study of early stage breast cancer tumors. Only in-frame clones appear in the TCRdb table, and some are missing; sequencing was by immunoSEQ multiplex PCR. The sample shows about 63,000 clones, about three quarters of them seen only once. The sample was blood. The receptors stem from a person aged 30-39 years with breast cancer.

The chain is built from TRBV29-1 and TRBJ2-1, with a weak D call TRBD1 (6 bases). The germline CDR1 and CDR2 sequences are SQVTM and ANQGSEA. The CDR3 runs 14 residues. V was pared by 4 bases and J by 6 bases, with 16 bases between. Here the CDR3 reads CSVALQGIGNEQFF. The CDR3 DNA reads TGCAGCGTTGCCCTCCAGGGGATAGGCAATGAGCAGTTCTTC.

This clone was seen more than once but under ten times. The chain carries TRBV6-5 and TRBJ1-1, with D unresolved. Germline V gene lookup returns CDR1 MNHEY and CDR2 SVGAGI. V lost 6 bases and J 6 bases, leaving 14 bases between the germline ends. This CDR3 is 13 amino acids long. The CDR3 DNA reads TGTGCCAGCAGGGACCCTGCTTTAGCTGAAGCTTTCTTT. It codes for CASRDPALAEAFF.

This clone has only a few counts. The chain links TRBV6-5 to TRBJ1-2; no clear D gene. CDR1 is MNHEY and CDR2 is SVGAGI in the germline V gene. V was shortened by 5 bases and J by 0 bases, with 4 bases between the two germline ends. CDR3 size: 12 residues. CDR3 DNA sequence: TGTGCCAGCAGTCCCACTAACTATGGCTACACCTTC. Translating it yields CASSPTNYGYTF.

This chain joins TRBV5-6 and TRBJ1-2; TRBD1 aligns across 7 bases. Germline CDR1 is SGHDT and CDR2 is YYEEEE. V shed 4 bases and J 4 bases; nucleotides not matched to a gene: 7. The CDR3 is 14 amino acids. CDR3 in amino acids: CASSTGTGAYGYTF. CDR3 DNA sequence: TGTGCCAGCAGCACGGGTACAGGGGCCTATGGCTACACCTTC.

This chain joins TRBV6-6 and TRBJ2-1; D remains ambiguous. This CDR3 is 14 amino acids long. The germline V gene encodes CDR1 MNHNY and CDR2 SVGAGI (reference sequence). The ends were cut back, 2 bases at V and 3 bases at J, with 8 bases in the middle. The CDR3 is CASSYVPDYNEQFF. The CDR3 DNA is TGTGCCAGCAGTTACGTTCCCGACTACAATGAGCAGTTCTTC.

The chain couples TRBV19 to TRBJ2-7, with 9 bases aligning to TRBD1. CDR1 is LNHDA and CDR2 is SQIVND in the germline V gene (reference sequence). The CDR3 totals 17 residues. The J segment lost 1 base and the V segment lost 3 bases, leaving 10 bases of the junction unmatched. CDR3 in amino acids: CASSIGRGTGRSYEQYF. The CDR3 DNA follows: TGTGCCAGTAGTATCGGAAGAGGGACAGGGCGGTCCTACGAGCAGTACTTC. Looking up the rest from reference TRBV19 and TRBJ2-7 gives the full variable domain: DGGITQSPKYLFRKEGQNVTLSCEQNLNHDAMYWYRQDPGQGLRLIYYSQIVNDFQKGDIAEGYSVSREKKESFPLTVTSAQKNPTAFYLCASSIGRGTGRSYEQYFGPGTRLTVT.

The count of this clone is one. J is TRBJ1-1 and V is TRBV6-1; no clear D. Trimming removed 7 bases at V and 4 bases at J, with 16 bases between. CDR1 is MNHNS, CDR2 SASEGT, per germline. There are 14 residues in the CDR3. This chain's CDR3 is CASIQDPSGTEAFF. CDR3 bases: TGTGCCAGCATCCAGGACCCGTCAGGCACTGAAGCTTTCTTT.

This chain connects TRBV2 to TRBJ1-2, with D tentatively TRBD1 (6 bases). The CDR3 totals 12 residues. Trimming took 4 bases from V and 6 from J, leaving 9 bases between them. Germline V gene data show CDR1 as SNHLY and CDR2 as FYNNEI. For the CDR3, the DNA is TGTGCCAGCAGTGTGCAGGGGCATGGCTACACCTTC. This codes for CASSVQGHGYTF.

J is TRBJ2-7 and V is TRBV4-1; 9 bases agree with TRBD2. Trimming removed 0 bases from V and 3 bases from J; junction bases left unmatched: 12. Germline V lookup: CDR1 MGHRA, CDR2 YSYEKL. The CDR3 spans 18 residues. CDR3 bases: TGCGCCAGCAGCCAAGAAGGTAGCGGGAGATTTGTTATCTACGAGCAGTACTTC. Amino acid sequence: CASSQEGSGRFVIYEQYF.

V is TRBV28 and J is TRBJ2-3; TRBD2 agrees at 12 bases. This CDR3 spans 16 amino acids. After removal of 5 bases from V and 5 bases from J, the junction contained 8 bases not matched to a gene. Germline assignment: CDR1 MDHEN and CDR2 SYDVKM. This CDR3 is CASSLVGLAGKDTQYF. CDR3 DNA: TGTGCCAGCAGTCTCGTTGGACTAGCGGGGAAAGATACGCAGTATTTT.

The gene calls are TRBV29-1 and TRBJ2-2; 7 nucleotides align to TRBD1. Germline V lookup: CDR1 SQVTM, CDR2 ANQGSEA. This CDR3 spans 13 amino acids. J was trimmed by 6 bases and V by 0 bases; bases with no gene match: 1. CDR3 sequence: CSVEDQGAGELFF. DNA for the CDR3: TGCAGCGTTGAAGATCAGGGGGCCGGGGAGCTGTTTTTT.

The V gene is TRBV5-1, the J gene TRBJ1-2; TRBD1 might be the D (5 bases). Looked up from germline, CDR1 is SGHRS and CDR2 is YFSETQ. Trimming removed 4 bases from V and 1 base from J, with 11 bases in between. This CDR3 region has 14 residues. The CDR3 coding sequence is TGCGCCAGCAGCCCGGGACTGCTTAACTATGGCTACACCTTC. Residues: CASSPGLLNYGYTF.

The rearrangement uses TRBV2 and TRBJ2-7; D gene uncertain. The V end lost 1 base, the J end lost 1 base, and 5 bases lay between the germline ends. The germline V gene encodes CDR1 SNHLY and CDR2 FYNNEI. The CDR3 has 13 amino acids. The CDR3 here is CASSEGGSYEQYF. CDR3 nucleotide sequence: TGTGCCAGCAGTGAAGGGGGATCCTACGAGCAGTACTTC.

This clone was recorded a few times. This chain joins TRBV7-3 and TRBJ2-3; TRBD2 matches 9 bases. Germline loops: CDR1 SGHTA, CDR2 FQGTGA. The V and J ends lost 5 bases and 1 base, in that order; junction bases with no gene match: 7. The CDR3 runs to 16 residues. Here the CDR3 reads CASSARSGSGTDTQYF. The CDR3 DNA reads TGTGCCAGCAGCGCCCGTAGCGGGAGCGGCACAGATACGCAGTATTTT.